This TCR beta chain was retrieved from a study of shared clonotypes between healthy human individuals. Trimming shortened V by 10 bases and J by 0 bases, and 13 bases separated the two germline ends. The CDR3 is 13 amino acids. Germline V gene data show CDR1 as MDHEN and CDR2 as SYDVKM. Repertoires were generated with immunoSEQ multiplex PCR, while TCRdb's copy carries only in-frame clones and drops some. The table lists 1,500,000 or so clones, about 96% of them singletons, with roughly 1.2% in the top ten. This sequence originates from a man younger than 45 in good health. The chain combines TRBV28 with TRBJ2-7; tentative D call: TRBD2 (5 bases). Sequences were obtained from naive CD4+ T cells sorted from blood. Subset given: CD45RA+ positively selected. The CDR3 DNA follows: TGTGCCACGATAGCGTATAGCTCCTACGAGCAGTACTTC. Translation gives CATIAYSSYEQYF.